The entry below describes one TCR beta chain. Antigen specificity is unknown. The same CDR3 arises from other DNA sequences in this sample as well. Positive CCR7 selection of CD45RO-negative cells yielded the naive CD8 cells, and terminally differentiated effector memory CD45RA+ cells were excluded. Those who donated, Caucasian adults without exception, all lived in Nashville, Tennessee. Sequencing used immunoSEQ multiplex PCR; TCRdb keeps in-frame clones, though not all of them. Found here are hundreds of thousands of clones, roughly nine tenths of them singletons; the top ten hold more than 20%. The sample originates from a study of shared clonotypes between healthy human individuals. Study-level points and caveats: Depth of sequencing was expected to influence donor clonotype sharing.

The V gene lost 0 bases and the J gene lost 8 bases, with 5 bases spanning the gap. In germline, CDR1 is DFQATT, CDR2 SNEGSKA (reference sequence). The CDR3 is 11 residues long. This receptor was taken from a young man in good health. The sequenced sample was naive CD8+ T cells sorted from blood. The chain combines TRBV20-1 with TRBJ2-1; D not certain. The CDR3 protein is CSARDFDEQFF. The CDR3 coding sequence is TGCAGTGCTAGAGATTTCGATGAGCAGTTCTTC.